Below are 22 T cell receptor beta chains sequenced from a single sample in a study of blood T cell repertoires in COVID-19. The repertoire was sequenced with immunoSEQ multiplex PCR; TCRdb's copy has only in-frame clones and lacks some. The sample includes 200,000 or so clones, 80% to 85% seen only once; the top ten take 6% to 8%. The sample comprised PBMCs or T cells enriched from blood (not recorded which). These receptors were collected from a man aged 35 to 55 who had recovered from COVID-19.

This chain connects TRBV5-6 to TRBJ1-2; D is perhaps TRBD1 (5 bases). Between the trimmed V and J ends, which lost 3 bases and 4 bases, there was a span of 16 bases. This CDR3 is built from 15 residues. CDR1 is SGHDT and CDR2 is YYEEEE in the germline V gene. CDR3 in amino acids: CASSSDSKQGYGYTF. The CDR3 DNA reads as TGTGCCAGCAGCTCCGACAGTAAACAAGGCTATGGCTACACCTTC.

The chain joins TRBV6-5 to TRBJ2-7; TRBD2 is a possible D gene (7 bases). Germline CDR1 is MNHEY and CDR2 is SVGAGI. This CDR3 region has 14 residues. Trimming pared 3 bases from V and 4 bases from J, leaving 13 bases between. The CDR3 spells CASSYEGEGYEQYF. In DNA form, the CDR3 reads TGTGCCAGCAGTTATGAGGGGGAGGGGTACGAGCAGTACTTC.

The V call is TRBV4-1, the J call TRBJ2-7; perhaps TRBD2 as D (5 bases). The CDR3 covers 17 residues. The germline V gene encodes CDR1 MGHRA and CDR2 YSYEKL. V shed 0 bases and J shed 1 base, with 16 bases lying between them. CDR3 DNA sequence: TGCGCCAGCAGCCAAGAGCTTGGCAGTCCGGGATCCTACGAGCAGTACTTC. Translating gives CASSQELGSPGSYEQYF.

The CDR3 loop reads CTSSQEPGGRTDTQYF. The DNA of the CDR3 is TGCACCAGCAGCCAAGAACCGGGGGGCCGCACAGATACGCAGTATTTT. This sequence joins TRBV1 and TRBJ2-3; TRBD2, the table's D call, lacks a check against the DNA. TRBV1 is a pseudogene segment. The CDR3 covers 16 residues.

V gene TRBV6-4 combines with J gene TRBJ2-3; D perhaps matches TRBD2 (5 bases). Per germline, CDR1 MRHNA and CDR2 SNTAGT. The CDR3 is made up of 15 amino acids. V gave up 2 bases and J gave up 0 bases, with 9 bases separating them. The CDR3 here is CASSDVGGSTDTQYF. The CDR3, as DNA: TGTGCCAGCAGTGACGTCGGAGGCAGCACAGATACGCAGTATTTT.

The V and J genes are TRBV10-3 and TRBJ1-2; 7 nucleotides match TRBD1. The V gene end was trimmed by 3 bases and the J gene end by 4 bases; junction bases not matched to a gene: 8. Germline loops: CDR1 ENHRY, CDR2 SYGVKD. The CDR3 is 15 amino acids. As DNA, the CDR3 is TGTGCCATCAGTGACCCGGGACAGCAACTCTATGGCTACACCTTC. This gives the protein CAISDPGQQLYGYTF.

This clone was found a few times. The chain carries TRBV6-1 and TRBJ2-1, with 13 bases aligning to TRBD2. The germline CDR1 and CDR2 sequences are MNHNS and SASEGT. Trimming removed 2 bases from V and 7 bases from J; junction bases left unmatched: 5. The CDR3 extends over 16 amino acids. CDR3 residues: CASSERLAGGRNEQFF. The CDR3 DNA reads TGTGCCAGCAGTGAAAGACTAGCGGGGGGCCGGAATGAGCAGTTCTTC.

The rearrangement uses TRBV5-6 and TRBJ1-6; D possibly corresponds to TRBD1 (5 bases). V lost 1 base and J lost 7, with 12 bases in between. Germline CDR1 is SGHDT and CDR2 is YYEEEE. This CDR3 region has 15 residues. CDR3 DNA: TGTGCCAGCAGCTTGTTTCGACAGACCAATTCACCCCTCCACTTT. Amino acid sequence: CASSLFRQTNSPLHF.

The V call is TRBV6-1, the J call TRBJ2-3; 7 bases fit TRBD2. V was pared by 1 base and J by 8 bases, with 0 bases of the junction left unmatched. Germline CDR1 MNHNS, CDR2 SASEGT. This CDR3 is built from 12 residues. This chain's CDR3 is CASSEVAGTQYF. For the CDR3, the DNA is TGTGCCAGCAGTGAAGTAGCGGGTACGCAGTATTTT.

This clone was seen only once. The chain couples TRBV6-1 to TRBJ1-5; TRBD1 might be the D (6 bases). CDR3 length: 17 amino acids. In germline, CDR1 is MNHNS, CDR2 SASEGT. Trimming shortened V by 2 bases and J by 0 bases, and 14 bases separated the two germline ends. CDR3 coding DNA: TGTGCCAGCAGTGAATGGGGCCAGGGGTATAGCAATCAGCCCCAGCATTTT. Translation gives CASSEWGQGYSNQPQHF.

V and J are TRBV19 and TRBJ1-5; D perhaps matches TRBD1 (6 bases). The CDR3 covers 14 residues. Trimming left V 4 bases short and J 5 bases short, with 12 bases between. CDR1 and CDR2 from the germline V gene are LNHDA and SQIVND (reference sequence). CDR3 sequence: CASSRDRTYQPQHF. CDR3 DNA sequence: TGTGCCAGTAGTAGAGACAGGACTTATCAGCCCCAGCATTTT.

This chain joins TRBV6-1 and TRBJ1-5, with TRBD1 matching 7 bases. Germline V lookup: CDR1 MNHNS, CDR2 SASEGT. The V segment lost 4 bases and the J segment 0 bases; nucleotides outside the gene matches: 9. The CDR3 runs to 17 residues. CDR3 bases: TGTGCCAGCAGTGCAACCCCGACAGGGAGTAGCAATCAGCCCCAGCATTTT. Protein product: CASSATPTGSSNQPQHF.

The chain uses TRBV29-1 and TRBJ1-1; D is unresolved. V was shortened by 3 bases and J by 2 bases, with 4 bases between the two germline ends. The CDR3 is made up of 11 amino acids. From germline, CDR1 is SQVTM and CDR2 ANQGSEA. CDR3 sequence: CSVDRNTEAFF. The CDR3 bases are TGCAGCGTTGACAGAAACACTGAAGCTTTCTTT.

This chain joins TRBV19 and TRBJ1-1; perhaps TRBD1 as D (6 bases). V was clipped by 7 bases and J by 4 bases, with 16 bases between them. The CDR3 covers 14 residues. Germline CDR1 and CDR2: LNHDA and SQIVND (reference sequence). The CDR3, as DNA: TGTGCCAGTACTTACGGGACAATTGGCACTGAAGCTTTCTTT. Translation: CASTYGTIGTEAFF.

The rearrangement joins TRBV30 to TRBJ2-3, with 8 positions matching TRBD1. V shed 7 bases and J 3 bases; nucleotides not matched to a gene: 12. Germline CDR1 GTSNPN, CDR2 SVGIG (reference sequence). There are 15 residues in the CDR3. CDR3 sequence: CASRVQGARTDTQYF. CDR3 nucleotide sequence: TGTGCCTCCAGAGTCCAGGGGGCGAGGACAGATACGCAGTATTTT. The variable domain in full, completed from reference TRBV30 and TRBJ2-3, reads SQTIHQWPATLVQPVGSPLSLECTVEGTSNPNLYWYRQAAGRGLQLLFYSVGIGQISSEVPQNLSASRPQDRQFILSSKKLLLSDSGFYLCASRVQGARTDTQYFGPGTRLTVL.

This clone was detected a few times. The chain's CDR3 is CASSLDSYSSMNTEAFF. The CDR3 bases are TGTGCCAGCAGCTTGGACAGCTATTCCTCCATGAACACTGAAGCTTTCTTT. The rearrangement links TRBV5-4 to TRBJ1-1, with D hard to call. CDR1 is SGHNT and CDR2 is YYREEE in the germline V gene (reference sequence). Trimming took off 0 bases at V and 0 bases at J, with 15 bases between the two ends. The CDR3 has 17 amino acids.

The chain uses TRBV4-1 and TRBJ1-5, with D tentatively TRBD1 (5 bases). This CDR3 contains 15 residues. V lost 1 base and J lost 3, with 10 bases in between. Germline CDR1 reads MGHRA; CDR2 reads YSYEKL. CDR3 residues: CASSQVAGPNQPQHF. The CDR3 nucleotides are TGCGCCAGCAGCCAAGTGGCAGGGCCCAATCAGCCCCAGCATTTT.

The rearrangement joins TRBV10-2 to TRBJ1-1; 7 bases are shared with TRBD1. J gave up 4 bases and V 8 bases, and 10 bases lay outside the gene matches. CDR1 is WSHSY, CDR2 SAAADI, per germline. This CDR3 comprises 14 residues. The CDR3 nucleotides are TGCGCCAGCCGCTATTCAGGGGGTTTCACTGAAGCTTTCTTT. Its protein is CASRYSGGFTEAFF.

The chain employs TRBV28 and TRBJ1-3; 8 bases are a match to TRBD1. The CDR3 runs 14 residues. CDR1 and CDR2 (germline): MDHEN, SYDVKM. With V trimmed by 4 bases and J by 4 bases, 3 bases remained unmatched. CDR3 nucleotide sequence: TGTGCCAGCAGTTCAGGGGGCGCAGGAAACACCATATATTTT. Residues: CASSSGGAGNTIYF.

This clone was detected once. V and J are TRBV6-1 and TRBJ2-1; 12 bases agree with TRBD2. With 4 bases clipped from V and 3 bases from J, the junction kept 4 bases outside the gene matches. Germline-derived CDR1 and CDR2 are MNHNS and SASEGT. This CDR3 spans 16 amino acids. The CDR3 protein is CASSGRLAGDYNEQFF. The CDR3 DNA follows: TGTGCCAGCAGTGGCCGACTAGCGGGAGACTACAATGAGCAGTTCTTC.

The chain joins TRBV6-2 or TRBV6-3 to TRBJ1-1; possible D gene TRBD1, 5 bases. This CDR3 has 14 amino acids. CDR1 and CDR2 (germline): MNHEY, SVGEGT. V was trimmed by 2 bases and J by 1 base, leaving 8 bases between them. The CDR3 is CASSYRDSNTEAFF. The CDR3 DNA is TGTGCCAGCAGTTACAGGGACTCGAACACTGAAGCTTTCTTT.

The chain employs TRBV7-3 and TRBJ1-1; no clear D. The CDR3 loop spans 14 amino acids. The germline gives CDR1 SGHTA, CDR2 FQGTGA. The germline V and J ends were trimmed by 1 base and 10 bases, with 16 bases remaining between them. DNA for the CDR3: TGTGCCAGCAGCTTAAGTCTGGAGGCGCCGAGAGCTTTCTTT. Translating it yields CASSLSLEAPRAFF.